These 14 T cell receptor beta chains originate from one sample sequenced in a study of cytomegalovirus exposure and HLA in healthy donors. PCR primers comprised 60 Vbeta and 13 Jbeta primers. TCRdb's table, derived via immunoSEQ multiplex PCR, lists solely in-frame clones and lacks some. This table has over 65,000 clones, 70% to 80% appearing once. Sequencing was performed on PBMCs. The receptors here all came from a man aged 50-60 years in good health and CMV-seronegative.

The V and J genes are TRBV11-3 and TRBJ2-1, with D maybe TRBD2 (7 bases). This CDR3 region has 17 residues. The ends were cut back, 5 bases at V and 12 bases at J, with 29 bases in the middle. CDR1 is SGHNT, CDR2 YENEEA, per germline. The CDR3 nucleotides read TGTGCCAGCAGCCGAAGGGGGGGGTTGCGGGAGAATTCAGGGCAGTTCTTC. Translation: CASSRRGGLRENSGQFF.

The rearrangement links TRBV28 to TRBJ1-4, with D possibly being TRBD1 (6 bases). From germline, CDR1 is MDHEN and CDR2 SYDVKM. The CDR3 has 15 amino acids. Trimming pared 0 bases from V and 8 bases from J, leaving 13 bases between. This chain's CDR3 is CASSLWETGREKLFF. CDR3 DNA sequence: TGTGCCAGCAGTTTATGGGAAACAGGGCGGGAAAAACTGTTTTTT. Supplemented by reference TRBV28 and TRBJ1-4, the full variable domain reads DVKVTQSSRYLVKRTGEKVFLECVQDMDHENMFWYRQDPGLGLRLIYFSYDVKMKEKGDIPEGYSVSREKKERFSLILESASTNQTSMYLCASSLWETGREKLFFGSGTQLSVL.

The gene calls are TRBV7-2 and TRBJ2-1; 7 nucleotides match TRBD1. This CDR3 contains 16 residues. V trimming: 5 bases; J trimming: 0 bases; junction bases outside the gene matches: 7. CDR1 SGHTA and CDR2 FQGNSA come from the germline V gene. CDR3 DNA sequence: TGTGCCAGCAGCCCCGAGGGGGCGAGCTCCTACAATGAGCAGTTCTTC. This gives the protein CASSPEGASSYNEQFF.

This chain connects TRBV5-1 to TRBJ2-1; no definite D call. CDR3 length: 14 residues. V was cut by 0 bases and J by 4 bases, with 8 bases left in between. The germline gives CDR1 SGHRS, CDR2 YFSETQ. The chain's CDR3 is CASSLGLEYNEQFF. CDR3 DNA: TGCGCCAGCAGCTTGGGACTCGAATACAATGAGCAGTTCTTC.

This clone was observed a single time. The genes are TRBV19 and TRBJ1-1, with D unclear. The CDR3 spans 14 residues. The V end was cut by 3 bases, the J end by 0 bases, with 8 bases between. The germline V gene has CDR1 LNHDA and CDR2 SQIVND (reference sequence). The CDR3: CASSIRGMNTEAFF. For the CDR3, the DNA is TGTGCCAGTAGTATTCGAGGTATGAACACTGAAGCTTTCTTT.

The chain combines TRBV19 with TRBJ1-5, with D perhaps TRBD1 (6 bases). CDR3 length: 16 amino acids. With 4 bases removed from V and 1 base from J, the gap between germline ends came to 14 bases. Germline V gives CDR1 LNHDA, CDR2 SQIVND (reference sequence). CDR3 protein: CASSTGGQRSNQPQHF. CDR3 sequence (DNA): TGTGCCAGTAGTACTGGGGGCCAACGCAGCAATCAGCCCCAGCATTTT.

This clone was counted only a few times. In DNA, the CDR3 is TGTGCCAGCAGTTACTCGACAGGGGGCTCACCCCTCCACTTT. Translated, it gives CASSYSTGGSPLHF. The chain couples TRBV6-5 to TRBJ1-6; TRBD1 agrees at 10 bases. Germline CDR1 MNHEY, CDR2 SVGAGI. With 0 bases clipped from V and 10 bases from J, the junction kept 0 bases outside the gene matches. The CDR3 sequence is 14 residues long.

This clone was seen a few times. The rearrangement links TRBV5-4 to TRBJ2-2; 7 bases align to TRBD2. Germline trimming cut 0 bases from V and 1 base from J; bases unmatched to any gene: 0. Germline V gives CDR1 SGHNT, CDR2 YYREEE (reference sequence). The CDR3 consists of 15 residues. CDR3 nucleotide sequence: TGTGCCAGCAGCTTGGTAGCGGGGAACACCGGGGAGCTGTTTTTT. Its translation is CASSLVAGNTGELFF.

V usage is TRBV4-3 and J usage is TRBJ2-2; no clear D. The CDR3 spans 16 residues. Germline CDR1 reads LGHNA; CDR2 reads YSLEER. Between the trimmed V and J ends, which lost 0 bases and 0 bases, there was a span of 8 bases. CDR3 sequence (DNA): TGCGCCAGCAGCCAAGATCGGTCAACGAACACCGGGGAGCTGTTTTTT. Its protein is CASSQDRSTNTGELFF.

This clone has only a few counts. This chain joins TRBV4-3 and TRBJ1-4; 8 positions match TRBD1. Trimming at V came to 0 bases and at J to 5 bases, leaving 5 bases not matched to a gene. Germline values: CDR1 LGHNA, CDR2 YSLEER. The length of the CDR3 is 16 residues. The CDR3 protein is CASSQEGTGLNEKLFF. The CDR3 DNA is TGCGCCAGCAGCCAAGAGGGGACAGGCCTCAATGAAAAACTGTTTTTT.

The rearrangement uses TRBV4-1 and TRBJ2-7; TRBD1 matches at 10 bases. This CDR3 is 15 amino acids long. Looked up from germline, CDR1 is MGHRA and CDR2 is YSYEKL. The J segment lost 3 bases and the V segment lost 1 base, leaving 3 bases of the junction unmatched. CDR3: CASSQGTGGLYEQYF. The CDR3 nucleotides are TGCGCCAGCAGCCAAGGGACAGGGGGGCTCTACGAGCAGTACTTC.

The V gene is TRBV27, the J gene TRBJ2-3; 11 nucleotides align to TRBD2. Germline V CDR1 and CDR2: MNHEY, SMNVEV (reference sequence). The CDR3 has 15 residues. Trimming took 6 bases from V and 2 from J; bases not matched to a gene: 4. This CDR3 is CASSFSGGATDTQYF. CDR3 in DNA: TGTGCCAGCAGCTTTAGCGGGGGGGCCACAGATACGCAGTATTTT.

CDR3 protein: CSAITGAGNTEAFF. The CDR3 nucleotides read TGCAGCGCTATTACAGGGGCCGGGAACACTGAAGCTTTCTTT. This chain joins TRBV29-1 and TRBJ1-1; 7 bases agree with TRBD1. Per the germline V gene, CDR1 is SQVTM and CDR2 is ANQGSEA. Unmatched junction bases numbered 9, after V lost 7 bases and J lost 1 base. The CDR3 has 14 amino acids.

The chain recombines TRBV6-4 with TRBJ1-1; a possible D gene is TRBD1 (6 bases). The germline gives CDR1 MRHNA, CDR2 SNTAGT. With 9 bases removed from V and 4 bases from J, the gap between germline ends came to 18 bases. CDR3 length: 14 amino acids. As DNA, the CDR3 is TGTGCCAGTCGACAGGATGACCGCGGCACTGAAGCTTTCTTT. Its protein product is CASRQDDRGTEAFF.